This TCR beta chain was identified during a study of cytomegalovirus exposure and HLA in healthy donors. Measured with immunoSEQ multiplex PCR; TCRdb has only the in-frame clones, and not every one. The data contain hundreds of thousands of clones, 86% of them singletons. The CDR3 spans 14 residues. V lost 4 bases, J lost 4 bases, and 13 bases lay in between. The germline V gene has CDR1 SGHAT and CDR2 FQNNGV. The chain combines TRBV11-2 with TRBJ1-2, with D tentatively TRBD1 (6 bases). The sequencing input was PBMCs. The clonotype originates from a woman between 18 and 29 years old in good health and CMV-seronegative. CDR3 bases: TGTGCCAGCAGCTCCGACGCGGGGGCCTATGGCTACACCTTC. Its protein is CASSSDAGAYGYTF.